The rows below give T cell receptor beta chains drawn from one sample of a study of graft-versus-host responses after intestinal transplantation. Assay: immunoSEQ multiplex PCR; the TCRdb copy retains only in-frame clones and omits some. The data contain roughly 99,000 clones, about 82% of them singletons. The input for sequencing was PBMCs, taken 255 days after intestinal transplant. The receptors come from a human patient who received an intestinal transplant, so some T cells may come from the graft donor. Each CDR3 is given with its conserved first and last residue.

v_call cdr3_aa
TRBV19 CASTSKVVGDQPQHF
TRBV6-6 CASSNRGTQPQHF
TRBV18 CASSPTMDRMYGYTF
TRBV5-1 CASSSSDRGYDEQYF
TRBV7-9 CASSMLGVPYEQYF
TRBV19 CASTNEGYGYTF
TRBV6-5 CASRPGQGWETQYF
TRBV6-1 CASSAFPGPLSYQPQHF
TRBV6-1 CASKRQNYNSPLHF
TRBV19 CASSRGDLLGDFYGYTF
TRBV6-1 CASKGAGRQPQHF
TRBV6-4 CASSGGGSTDTQYF
TRBV9 CASSVSPSSYNSPLHF
TRBV27 CASSTPKDRGLTGELFF
TRBV28 CASSAPLGGAWVNTEAFF
TRBV28 CASTSADTQYF